The 23 T cell receptor beta chains in this list originate from one sample, sequenced in a study of Ad26.COV2.S vaccination and SARS-CoV-2 variants. Method: immunoSEQ multiplex PCR; TCRdb's copy keeps in-frame clones and lacks some. Among about 480,000 clones listed, around 90% were seen once. Treatment noted: 15 to 20 received Ad26.COV2.S at low or high dose, single or two shots; roughly five received placebo; per-sample allocation not given. Samples came from day 63 after the first vaccine or placebo injection. The sequenced sample was peripheral blood, obtained in a trial of Ad26.COV2.S vaccine versus placebo. These receptors were collected from a person between 18 and 60 years old who received the Ad26.COV2.S COVID-19 vaccine or a placebo.

The rearrangement joins TRBV7-8 to TRBJ1-2; D possibly corresponds to TRBD1 (6 bases). Germline assignment: CDR1 SGHVS and CDR2 FQNEAQ. There are 16 residues in the CDR3. V was clipped by 2 bases and J by 7 bases, with 20 bases between them. This CDR3 is CASSLPGQTRVGGYTF. DNA for the CDR3: TGTGCCAGCAGCTTACCTGGACAGACCCGGGTTGGTGGCTACACCTTC.

This chain joins TRBV19 and TRBJ2-3; D gene unclear. Germline CDR1 reads LNHDA; CDR2 reads SQIVND (reference sequence). Trimming removed 5 bases at V and 1 base at J, with 10 bases between. The CDR3 sequence is 14 residues long. The CDR3 loop is CASSLQTGTDTQYF. The CDR3 nucleotides read TGTGCCAGTAGTCTTCAAACAGGCACAGATACGCAGTATTTT.

V and J are TRBV5-4 and TRBJ2-7; 9 bases agree with TRBD2. The V segment lost 7 bases and the J segment 6 bases; nucleotides outside the gene matches: 14. This CDR3 has 15 amino acids. Germline CDR1 and CDR2: SGHNT and YYREEE (reference sequence). The CDR3 sequence: CASAVGSSGIGEQYF. Here the CDR3 DNA reads TGTGCCAGCGCCGTGGGGTCTAGCGGGATAGGCGAGCAGTACTTC.

This clone was detected ten times or more. CDR3 coding DNA: TGTGCCAGCAGCTTAGGACAGGGGATAAGTGAGGTGCCCCAGCATTTT. It translates to CASSLGQGISEVPQHF. The chain is built from TRBV7-9 and TRBJ1-5; 8 nucleotides align to TRBD1. The J segment lost 9 bases and the V segment lost 1 base, leaving 11 bases of the junction unmatched. The CDR3 totals 16 residues. Germline CDR1 and CDR2: SEHNR and FQNEAQ (reference sequence).

V and J are TRBV15 and TRBJ1-1, with TRBD1 matching 7 bases. This CDR3 comprises 17 residues. Germline assignment: CDR1 LNHNV and CDR2 YYDKDF (reference sequence). Trimming took 0 bases from V and 3 from J; bases not matched to a gene: 10. The CDR3, as DNA: TGTGCCACCAGCAGAGATTATCGGACAGGCGGGGACACTGAAGCTTTCTTT. It is translated as CATSRDYRTGGDTEAFF.

The chain uses TRBV6-2 or TRBV6-3 and TRBJ2-1, with D perhaps matching TRBD1 or TRBD2 (5 bases each). The CDR3 is 11 residues long. Per germline, CDR1 MNHEY and CDR2 SVGEGT. V gave up 5 bases and J gave up 10 bases, with 9 bases separating them. CDR3 bases: TGTGCCAGCAGTCAGGGAGCCGAGCAGTTCTTC. This gives the protein CASSQGAEQFF.

The V gene is TRBV6-1, the J gene TRBJ1-4, with D uncertain. The germline V and J ends were trimmed by 2 bases and 8 bases, with 12 bases remaining between them. The CDR3 length is 14 residues. The germline gives CDR1 MNHNS, CDR2 SASEGT. CDR3 coding DNA: TGTGCCAGCAGTGAACTGGGGTTCGGGGAAAAACTGTTTTTT. Amino acid sequence: CASSELGFGEKLFF.

The chain carries TRBV5-1 and TRBJ2-5, with D possibly being TRBD1 or TRBD2 (5 bases each). Looked up from germline, CDR1 is SGHRS and CDR2 is YFSETQ. V was pared by 4 bases and J by 2 bases, with 15 bases between. The CDR3 is 15 amino acids. CDR3 DNA sequence: TGCGCCAGCAGCATGCTTCCGGGACGGCAAGAGACCCAGTACTTC. It translates to CASSMLPGRQETQYF.

The chain couples TRBV27 to TRBJ2-7; D is tentatively TRBD1 or TRBD2 (5 bases each). CDR1 is MNHEY, CDR2 SMNVEV, per germline (reference sequence). This CDR3 region has 13 residues. The ends were cut back, 3 bases at V and 5 bases at J, with 11 bases in the middle. Written as DNA, the CDR3 is TGTGCCAGCAGTTTTCGGGGCGAGGACGAGCAGTACTTC. Amino acids: CASSFRGEDEQYF.

The chain links TRBV30 to TRBJ2-6, with 9 bases fitting TRBD1. Trimming removed 4 bases from V and 1 base from J; junction bases left unmatched: 5. Germline V gene sequence: CDR1 GTSNPN, CDR2 SVGIG (reference sequence). This CDR3 is built from 16 residues. DNA of the CDR3: TGTGCCTGGACCGGGACAGGGTTGTCTGGGGCCAACGTCCTGACTTTC. The encoded protein is CAWTGTGLSGANVLTF. Combining the CDR3 with reference TRBV30 and TRBJ2-6 gives the whole variable domain SQTIHQWPATLVQPVGSPLSLECTVEGTSNPNLYWYRQAAGRGLQLLFYSVGIGQISSEVPQNLSASRPQDRQFILSSKKLLLSDSGFYLCAWTGTGLSGANVLTFGAGSRLTVL.

This clone was observed once. The V call is TRBV4-1, the J call TRBJ2-1; 8 nucleotides agree with TRBD2. The V gene's germline CDR1 is MGHRA and CDR2 YSYEKL. This CDR3 has 15 amino acids. The ends lost 0 bases at V and 8 bases at J; junction bases unmatched: 6. The CDR3, as DNA: TGCGCCAGCAGCCAAGATTCGGGAGGGGGGGATGAGCAGTTCTTC. Amino acid sequence: CASSQDSGGGDEQFF.

V usage is TRBV6-6 and J usage is TRBJ1-1, with a tentative D call TRBD1 (5 bases). CDR3 length equals 13 residues. Germline lookup yields CDR1 MNHNY and CDR2 SVGAGI (reference sequence). Trimming shortened V by 7 bases and J by 3 bases, and 12 bases separated the two germline ends. CDR3: CASILRADTEAFF. CDR3 nucleotides: TGTGCCAGCATCCTCAGGGCTGACACTGAAGCTTTCTTT.

This chain links TRBV5-1 with TRBJ2-3, with 9 nucleotides matching TRBD2. V lost 3 bases to trimming and J lost 1 base; unmatched junction nucleotides: 3. The CDR3 spans 15 residues. Germline V gene sequence: CDR1 SGHRS, CDR2 YFSETQ. The CDR3 sequence is CASSSRGGGTDTQYF. The CDR3 DNA sequence: TGCGCCAGCAGCTCCCGCGGGGGGGGCACAGATACGCAGTATTTT.

The chain joins TRBV9 to TRBJ2-3; a possible D gene is TRBD2 (6 bases). The V end was cut by 4 bases, the J end by 0 bases, with 12 bases between. This CDR3 is 15 amino acids long. CDR1 is SGDLS, CDR2 YYNGEE, per germline. The CDR3: CASSLGGGSTDTQYF. The CDR3 region has the DNA TGTGCCAGCAGCCTAGGCGGAGGGAGCACAGATACGCAGTATTTT.

The rearrangement uses TRBV6-6 and TRBJ2-1; TRBD2 matches 7 bases. Germline-derived CDR1 and CDR2 are MNHNY and SVGAGI (reference sequence). The CDR3 loop spans 14 amino acids. The junction had 7 bases not matched to a gene; V was cut back by 7 bases and J by 4 bases. CDR3 residues: CASISGLPYNEQFF. CDR3 DNA sequence: TGTGCCAGCATCTCGGGACTACCTTACAATGAGCAGTTCTTC.

This chain joins TRBV24-1 and TRBJ2-3; a weak D match, TRBD2 (5 bases). The CDR3 runs to 16 residues. V gave up 3 bases and J gave up 3 bases, with 15 bases separating them. Per germline, CDR1 KGHDR and CDR2 SFDVKD. CDR3 loop: CATSDPLGRTTDTQYF. CDR3 coding DNA: TGTGCCACCAGTGATCCACTTGGACGGACTACAGATACGCAGTATTTT.

The chain has TRBV4-2 and TRBJ1-5; D is undetermined. The CDR3 is 15 residues long. V was pared by 1 base and J by 4 bases, with 11 bases between. Germline assignment: CDR1 LGHNA and CDR2 YNFKEQ. CDR3 DNA sequence: TGTGCCAGCAGCCAAGGGCACGGATCAAATCAGCCCCAGCATTTT. Protein sequence: CASSQGHGSNQPQHF.

The CDR3 region is CASARGAGEVIEQFF. The CDR3 region has the DNA TGCGCCAGCGCCCGGGGGGCGGGAGAAGTCATTGAGCAGTTCTTC. The rearrangement links TRBV5-1 to TRBJ2-1; a weak D match, TRBD2 (7 bases). Trimming took off 7 bases at V and 9 bases at J, with 23 bases between the two ends. The CDR3 totals 15 residues. Germline CDR1 and CDR2: SGHRS and YFSETQ.

This sequence joins TRBV5-1 and TRBJ1-5, with D tentatively TRBD1 (5 bases). This CDR3 has 14 amino acids. V shed 4 bases and J shed 2 bases, with 10 bases lying between them. Germline values: CDR1 SGHRS, CDR2 YFSETQ. The CDR3 sequence: CASSVDSGNQPQHF. DNA of the CDR3: TGCGCCAGCAGCGTCGACAGCGGCAATCAGCCCCAGCATTTT.

This clone was recorded only once. The chain couples TRBV27 to TRBJ2-1; the match to TRBD1 covers 8 bases. V trimming: 6 bases; J trimming: 1 base; junction bases outside the gene matches: 11. CDR1 and CDR2 from the germline V gene are MNHEY and SMNVEV (reference sequence). The CDR3 has 17 residues. The CDR3 DNA follows: TGTGCCAGCAGAGTCCGTCAGGGGGCTGTATCCTACAATGAGCAGTTCTTC. This translates into CASRVRQGAVSYNEQFF.

This clone was counted a few times. The chain has TRBV30 and TRBJ2-2; maybe TRBD2 (6 bases). The CDR3 has 15 amino acids. The germline V gene encodes CDR1 GTSNPN and CDR2 SVGIG (reference sequence). V lost 1 base and J 1 base, leaving 10 bases between the germline ends. The CDR3 nucleotides read TGTGCCTGGAGTGCGCCGGGACTGAACACCGGGGAGCTGTTTTTT. It specifies CAWSAPGLNTGELFF.

The chain links TRBV11-1 to TRBJ1-1; TRBD1 might be the D (6 bases). Germline V gene data show CDR1 as SGHAT and CDR2 as FQDESV (reference sequence). Trimming shortened V by 8 bases and J by 5 bases, and 15 bases separated the two germline ends. The CDR3 is 13 residues long. The CDR3 is CASGNTGRTEAFF. Written as DNA, the CDR3 is TGTGCCAGCGGTAACACAGGGAGAACTGAAGCTTTCTTT. Based on the CDR3 plus reference TRBV11-1 and TRBJ1-1, the full variable domain is EAEVAQSPRYKITEKSQAVAFWCDPISGHATLYWYRQILGQGPELLVQFQDESVVDDSQLPKDRFSAERLKGVDSTLKIQPAELGDSAMYLCASGNTGRTEAFFGQGTRLTVV.

This sequence joins TRBV3-1 (or the pseudogene TRBV3-2) and TRBJ1-6; 8 bases map to TRBD1. Germline V CDR1 and CDR2: LGHDT, YNNKEL (reference sequence). This CDR3 spans 16 amino acids. The trim removed 4 bases at V and 6 bases at J, leaving 8 bases unmatched. CDR3 loop: CASSPSLGQGNSPLHF. The CDR3 DNA sequence: TGTGCCAGCAGCCCAAGTCTAGGACAGGGTAATTCACCCCTCCACTTT.